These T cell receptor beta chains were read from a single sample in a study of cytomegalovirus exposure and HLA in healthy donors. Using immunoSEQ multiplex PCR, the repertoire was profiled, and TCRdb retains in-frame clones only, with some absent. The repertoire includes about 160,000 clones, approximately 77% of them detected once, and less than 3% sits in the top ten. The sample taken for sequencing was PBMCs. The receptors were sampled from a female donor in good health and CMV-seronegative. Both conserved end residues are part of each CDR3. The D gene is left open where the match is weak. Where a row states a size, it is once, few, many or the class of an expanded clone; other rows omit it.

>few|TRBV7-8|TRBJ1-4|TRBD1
CASSWTGLGEKLFF
TGTGCCAGCAGCTGGACAGGGTTAGGGGAAAAACTGTTTTTT
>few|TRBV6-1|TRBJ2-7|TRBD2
CASIPGGSFSYEQYF
TGTGCCAGCATCCCGGGAGGCTCCTTTTCTTACGAGCAGTACTTC
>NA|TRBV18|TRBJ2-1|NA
CASSPKGASGDEQFF
TGTGCCAGCTCCCCAAAGGGTGCTTCAGGGGATGAGCAGTTCTTC
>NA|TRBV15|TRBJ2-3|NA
CATSRGRESSTDTQYF
TGTGCCACCAGCAGAGGGAGGGAGTCTAGCACAGATACGCAGTATTTT
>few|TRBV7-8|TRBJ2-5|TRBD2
CASSNRSGGRETQYF
TGTGCCAGCAGCAACCGTTCGGGGGGACGGGAGACCCAGTACTTC
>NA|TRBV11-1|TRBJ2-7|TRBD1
CASSSPGDSSYEQYF
TGTGCCAGCAGCTCCCCAGGGGACAGCTCCTACGAGCAGTACTTC
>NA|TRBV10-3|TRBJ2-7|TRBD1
CAISEPWDRDEQYF
TGTGCCATCAGTGAACCGTGGGACAGGGACGAGCAGTACTTC
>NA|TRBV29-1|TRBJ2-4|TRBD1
CSVRQGGDIQYF
TGCAGCGTTCGACAGGGTGGCGACATTCAGTACTTC
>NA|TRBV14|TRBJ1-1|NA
CASSRALNTEAFF
TGTGCCAGCAGCAGAGCCTTGAACACTGAAGCTTTCTTT
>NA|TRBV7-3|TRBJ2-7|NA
CASSSRTPLYEQYF
TGTGCCAGCAGCTCCCGGACTCCCCTCTACGAGCAGTACTTC
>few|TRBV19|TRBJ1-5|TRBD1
CASSTRQGRSNQPQHF
TGTGCCAGTAGTACCCGACAGGGACGGAGCAATCAGCCCCAGCATTTT
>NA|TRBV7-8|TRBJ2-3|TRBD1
CASSLTFGTGAGGTDTQYF
TGTGCCAGCAGCTTGACATTCGGGACAGGGGCGGGAGGCACAGATACGCAGTATTTT
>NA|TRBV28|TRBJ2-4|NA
CASRSGLSAKNIQYF
TGTGCCAGCAGATCCGGACTGTCAGCCAAAAACATTCAGTACTTC
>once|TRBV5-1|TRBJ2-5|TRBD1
CASSRPTGPQETQYF
TGCGCCAGCAGCAGACCGACAGGGCCCCAAGAGACCCAGTACTTC
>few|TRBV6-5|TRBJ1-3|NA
CASSDVRAGNTIYF
TGTGCCAGCAGTGATGTCAGGGCAGGAAACACCATATATTTT
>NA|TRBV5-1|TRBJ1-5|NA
CASSLDGGGTYQPQHF
TGCGCCAGCAGCTTGGACGGGGGGGGAACATATCAGCCCCAGCATTTT
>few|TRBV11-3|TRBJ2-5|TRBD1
CASSLTGSDQETQYF
TGTGCCAGCAGCTTGACAGGGAGTGACCAAGAGACCCAGTACTTC
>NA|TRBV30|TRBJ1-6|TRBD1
CAWGTVGINSPLHF
TGTGCCTGGGGGACAGTAGGGATTAATTCACCCCTCCACTTT
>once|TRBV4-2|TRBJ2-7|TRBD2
CASSQGEPGRAFDEQYF
TGTGCCAGCAGCCAAGGGGAACCTGGGAGGGCATTCGACGAGCAGTACTTC
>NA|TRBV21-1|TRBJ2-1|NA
CASSNGRRGFF
TGTGCCAGCAGCAACGGGAGGCGGGGGTTCTTC
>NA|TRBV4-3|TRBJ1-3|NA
CASSQGTAGNTIYF
TGCGCCAGCAGCCAAGGGACAGCCGGAAACACCATATATTTT
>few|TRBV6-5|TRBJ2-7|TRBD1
CASSYNRGSYEQYF
TGTGCCAGCAGTTACAACAGGGGATCCTACGAGCAGTACTTC
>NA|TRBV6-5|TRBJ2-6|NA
CASSSEGAGANVLTF
TGTGCCAGCAGTTCTGAGGGGGCTGGGGCCAACGTCCTGACTTTC
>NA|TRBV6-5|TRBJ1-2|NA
CASSEGRDYGYTF
TGTGCCAGCAGTGAGGGCAGAGACTATGGCTACACCTTC
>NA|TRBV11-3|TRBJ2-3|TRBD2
CASSRSGGPDTQYF
TGTGCCAGCAGCCGAAGCGGGGGGCCAGATACGCAGTATTTT
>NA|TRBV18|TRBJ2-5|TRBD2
CASSRNSGKGETQYF
TGTGCCAGCTCCCGGAATAGCGGGAAGGGAGAGACCCAGTACTTC
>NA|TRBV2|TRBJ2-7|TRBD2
CASSPGGGGSYEQYF
TGTGCCAGCAGCCCGGGCGGCGGGGGCTCCTACGAGCAGTACTTC
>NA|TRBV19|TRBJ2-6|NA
CASTLRSQGTNVLTF
TGTGCCAGTACCCTCCGTTCGCAGGGGACCAACGTCCTGACTTTC
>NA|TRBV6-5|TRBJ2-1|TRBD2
CASSGTSRAYNEQFF
TGTGCCAGCAGCGGGACTAGCAGAGCCTACAATGAGCAGTTCTTC
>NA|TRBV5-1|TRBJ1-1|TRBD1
CASSSSLGQLNTEAFF
TGCGCCAGCAGCTCGTCCTTGGGACAGCTGAACACTGAAGCTTTCTTT
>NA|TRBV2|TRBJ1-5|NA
CASRNPGVFPQHF
TGTGCCAGCAGGAACCCGGGGGTGTTTCCCCAGCATTTT
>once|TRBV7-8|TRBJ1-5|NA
CASSLAEEGQPQHF
TGTGCCAGCAGCTTAGCAGAGGAGGGTCAGCCCCAGCATTTT
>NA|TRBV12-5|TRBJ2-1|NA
CASGTEGLEQFF
TGTGCTAGTGGCACGGAGGGACTCGAGCAGTTCTTC
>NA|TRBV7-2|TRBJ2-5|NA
CASSLRGAGETQYF
TGTGCCAGCAGCCTCCGGGGGGCGGGGGAGACCCAGTACTTC
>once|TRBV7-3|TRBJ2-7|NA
CASSPQGGEEQYF
TGTGCCAGCAGCCCCCAAGGGGGTGAGGAGCAGTACTTC
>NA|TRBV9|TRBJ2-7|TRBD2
CASSVGGGPYEQYF
TGTGCCAGCAGCGTGGGCGGGGGGCCCTACGAGCAGTACTTC
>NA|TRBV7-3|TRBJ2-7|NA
CASSLSERGEQYF
TGTGCCAGCAGCTTAAGCGAGAGAGGTGAGCAGTACTTC
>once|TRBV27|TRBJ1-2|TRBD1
CASSLLGRDRLYGYTF
TGTGCCAGCAGTTTATTGGGCAGGGACAGACTCTATGGCTACACCTTC
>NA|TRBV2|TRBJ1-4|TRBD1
CASNRQGAEKLFF
TGTGCGAGCAATAGGCAGGGGGCCGAAAAACTGTTTTTT
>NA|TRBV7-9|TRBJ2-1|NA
CASSLSRMDEQFF
TGTGCCAGCAGCTTATCGCGGATGGATGAGCAGTTCTTC
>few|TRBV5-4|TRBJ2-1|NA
CASSDETGEQFF
TGTGCCAGCAGCGACGAGACCGGGGAGCAGTTCTTC
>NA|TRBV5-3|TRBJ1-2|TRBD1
CARSPGGSNYGYTF
TGTGCCAGAAGCCCAGGGGGCTCTAACTATGGCTACACCTTC
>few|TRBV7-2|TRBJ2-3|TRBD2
CASSFLTSEGADTQYF
TGTGCCAGCAGCTTTTTGACTAGCGAAGGTGCAGATACGCAGTATTTT
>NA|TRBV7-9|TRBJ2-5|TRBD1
CASSSNPIDREGTQYF
TGTGCCAGCAGCTCCAACCCCATTGACAGGGAAGGGACCCAGTACTTC
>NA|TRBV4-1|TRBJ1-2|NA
CASSQTPGGYGYTF
TGCGCCAGCAGCCAAACCCCGGGGGGATATGGCTACACCTTC
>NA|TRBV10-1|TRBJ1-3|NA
CASSETASGNTIYF
TGCGCCAGCAGTGAGACAGCTTCTGGAAACACCATATATTTT
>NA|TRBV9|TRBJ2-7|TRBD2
CASSMGGSGSYEQYF
TGTGCCAGCAGCATGGGAGGGAGTGGCTCCTACGAGCAGTACTTC
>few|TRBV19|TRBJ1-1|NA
CASLPWEGRPEKAFF
TGTGCCAGCCTACCCTGGGAGGGTCGGCCCGAAAAAGCTTTCTTT
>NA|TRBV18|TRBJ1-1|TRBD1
CASSPQRDRAAFF
TGTGCCAGCTCACCACAACGGGACAGGGCAGCTTTCTTT
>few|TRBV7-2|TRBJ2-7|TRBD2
CASSDPGSGSSYEQYF
TGTGCCAGCAGCGACCCGGGGAGCGGGAGCTCCTACGAGCAGTACTTC
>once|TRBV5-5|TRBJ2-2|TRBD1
CASSLTGGTGELFF
TGTGCCAGCAGCCTGACAGGGGGCACCGGGGAGCTGTTTTTT
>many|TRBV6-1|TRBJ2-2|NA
CASSEGTDTGELFF
TGTGCCAGCAGTGAAGGGACAGACACCGGGGAGCTGTTTTTT
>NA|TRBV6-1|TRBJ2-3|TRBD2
CASSEPLAGNPGADTQYF
TGTGCCAGCAGTGAACCACTAGCGGGCAACCCGGGGGCAGATACGCAGTATTTT
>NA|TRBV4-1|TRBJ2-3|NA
CASSQIRGADPSTDTQYF
TGCGCCAGCAGCCAAATACGGGGGGCAGACCCCAGCACAGATACGCAGTATTTT
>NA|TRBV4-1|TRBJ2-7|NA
CASSQPDRPISSYEQYF
TGCGCCAGCAGCCAACCCGACAGGCCCATATCCTCCTACGAGCAGTACTTC